The 8 T cell receptor beta chains listed next were all sequenced from one sample in a study of CD8+CD57+ T cells in acquired aplastic anemia. The template used for profiling TCR beta VDJ and CDR3 was genomic DNA. MiXCR was run by TCRdb on the reads, yielding one entry per CDR3 protein. The sample includes 150,000 to 200,000 distinct CDR3 sequences, about 45% of them seen just once. Before being chosen for sequencing, patients had shown CD8+CD57+ cell expansion by flow cytometry. Sequences were obtained from sorted CD4+, CD8+, or CD8+CD57+ T cells (not recorded which) from PBMCs. The source is a human donor with aplastic anemia.

This clonotype was recorded once. This chain uses TRBV11-2 with TRBJ1-6, with D possibly TRBD1 on 6 matching bases. The germline V gene encodes CDR1 SGHAT and CDR2 FQNNGV. V was shortened by 0 bases and J by 7 bases, with 16 bases between the two germline ends. CDR3 length: 17 amino acids. CDR3 DNA: TGTGCCAGCAGCTTAGATCACAGGGCAACAGGGAATTCACCCCTCCACTTT. It yields the protein CASSLDHRATGNSPLHF.

Notes on this clonotype: This clone may be a read error of a much larger clone one base away. Likely a read error: the CDR3 ends without its conserved phenylalanine or tryptophan. Because the CDR3's place on the DNA is in doubt, the DNA is left out and the CDR3 is given as listed by TCRdb. CDR3 protein: CASSLLSQGKFS. The V gene is TRBV7-2, the J gene TRBJ2-1; the listed D gene, TRBD1, was not tested against the DNA. Germline lookup yields CDR1 SGHTA and CDR2 FQGNSA. The CDR3 has 12 residues if both end residues are counted.

In regard to this clonotype: A clone one base away is much larger, so this may be a read error. The V gene is TRBV6-5, the J gene TRBJ1-1; D is ambiguous. Between the trimmed V and J ends, which lost 0 bases and 1 base, there was a span of 9 bases. The CDR3 is 15 amino acids. Germline loops: CDR1 MNHEY, CDR2 SVGAGI. The CDR3 sequence is CASSYSESGNTEAFF. Here the CDR3 DNA reads TGTGCCAGCAGTTACTCGGAGTCAGGGAACACTGAAGCTTTCTTT.

This chain uses TRBV7-9 with TRBJ2-5; no clear D. Germline V gene lookup returns CDR1 SEHNR and CDR2 FQNEAQ (reference sequence). CDR3 length equals 14 residues. V lost 1 base, J lost 3 bases, and 9 bases lay in between. In nucleotides, the CDR3 is TGTGCCAGCAGCTTAGGGCGGATTGAAGAGACCCAGTACTTC. Protein sequence: CASSLGRIEETQYF.

The sample holds one count of this clonotype. This chain uses TRBV7-2 with TRBJ1-4; 7 nucleotides agree with TRBD1. V lost 8 bases to trimming and J lost 5 bases; unmatched junction nucleotides: 5. The germline CDR1 and CDR2 sequences are SGHTA and FQGNSA. The CDR3 is 13 amino acids. DNA of the CDR3: TGTGCCAGCTCGGGACAGCTAAATGAAAAACTGTTTTTT. Protein: CASSGQLNEKLFF.

To note about this clonotype: A read error may be the cause here, since a much bigger clone is one base away. The chain has TRBV6-1 and TRBJ2-7; D not certain. CDR1 MNHNS and CDR2 SASEGT come from the germline V gene. This CDR3 is built from 13 residues. Here the CDR3 DNA reads TGTGCCAGCAGCCTTCACATCTCCTACGAGCCGTACTTC. This codes for CASSLHISYEPYF.

This chain connects TRBV2 to TRBJ1-1, with TRBD1 matching 7 bases. The V segment lost 3 bases and the J segment 5 bases; nucleotides outside the gene matches: 9. Looked up from germline, CDR1 is SNHLY and CDR2 is FYNNEI. There are 15 residues in the CDR3. CDR3 residues: CASSDIFGGQTEAFF. The CDR3 DNA follows: TGTGCCAGCAGTGATATTTTTGGGGGACAGACTGAAGCTTTCTTT.

This clonotype was picked up many times. The chain employs TRBV6-1 and TRBJ1-1; TRBD1 matches 10 bases. This CDR3 has 15 amino acids. V lost 7 bases, J lost 3 bases, and 8 bases stayed unmatched. The germline V gene encodes CDR1 MNHNS and CDR2 SASEGT. CDR3 DNA: TGTGCCAGCAAGCAGACCGGGACAGGGGACACTGAAGCTTTCTTT. This encodes CASKQTGTGDTEAFF.